This T cell receptor beta chain was sequenced for a study of tumor-infiltrating lymphocytes in primary liver carcinoma. V shed 6 bases and J shed 0 bases, with 9 bases lying between them. CDR1 MNHEY and CDR2 SVGEGT come from the germline V gene. The CDR3 sequence is 15 residues long. TCR beta cDNA was prepared out of about 510 ng total RNA by means of a constant-region primer. Three nested multiplex PCR rounds, a slightly modified ARM-PCR method, built the TCR beta libraries. Both of the initial two PCR rounds ran for nine to eleven cycles and employed TRBV1-TRBV30 forward primers alongside a C-beta reverse primer. TCRdb analysed the multiplex PCR reads with MiXCR anew, one entry per CDR3 protein. The repertoire holds fewer than 400,000 distinct CDR3 sequences, with approximately 54% as singletons. Unsorted whole blood supplied the blood RNA, and germline DNA was isolated too.

The chain links TRBV6-2 or TRBV6-3 to TRBJ2-6; D uncertain. The specimen sequenced was peripheral blood. This receptor was taken from a young woman with primary liver carcinoma and hepatitis B virus infection. In DNA, the CDR3 is TGTGCCAGCAGCCTAAGGCTCTCTGGGGCCAACGTCCTGACTTTC. Encoded protein: CASSLRLSGANVLTF.